The 8 T cell receptor beta chains below all came from one sample that was sequenced in a study of blood T cell repertoires in COVID-19. Data came from immunoSEQ multiplex PCR; TCRdb stores just in-frame clones and leaves some out. Of tens of thousands of clones listed, about nine tenths are singletons. The material sequenced was peripheral blood. All receptors come from a human donor in a cohort sampled during active COVID-19.

The rearrangement uses TRBV5-6 and TRBJ2-2, with 7 positions matching TRBD1. Per germline, CDR1 SGHDT and CDR2 YYEEEE. CDR3 length: 13 residues. With V trimmed by 5 bases and J by 5 bases, 3 bases remained unmatched. The CDR3 is CASRRQGTGELFF. The DNA of the CDR3 is TGTGCCAGCAGACGACAGGGAACCGGGGAGCTGTTTTTT.

This sequence joins TRBV7-6 and TRBJ2-3; 8 bases are a match to TRBD2. From germline, CDR1 is SGHVS and CDR2 FNYEAQ. The trim removed 2 bases at V and 2 bases at J, leaving 9 bases unmatched. The CDR3 is 17 amino acids. The CDR3 nucleotides read TGTGCCAGCAGCTTAACTTTATCGCGGGGGGTCACAGATACGCAGTATTTT. Protein: CASSLTLSRGVTDTQYF.

This clone was recorded a few times. In DNA, the CDR3 is TGTGCCACCTCTCCCCGGGCAGGGTACCAAGAGACCCAGTACTTC. It encodes CATSPRAGYQETQYF. The V call is TRBV19, the J call TRBJ2-5; weak D call: TRBD1 (5 bases). Germline CDR1 is LNHDA and CDR2 is SQIVND (reference sequence). The CDR3 spans 15 residues. V lost 10 bases and J lost 0, with 18 bases in between.

The chain couples TRBV6-5 to TRBJ1-5; no reliable D call. This CDR3 region has 14 residues. CDR1 is MNHEY and CDR2 is SVGAGI in the germline V gene. V dropped 6 bases and J dropped 7 bases, with 16 bases sitting between them. The CDR3 region is CASRRPGVGQPQHF. Here the CDR3 DNA reads TGTGCCAGCAGGAGGCCTGGAGTCGGGCAGCCCCAGCATTTT.

The chain is built from TRBV4-1 and TRBJ2-1; D might be TRBD2 (6 bases). CDR1 MGHRA and CDR2 YSYEKL come from the germline V gene. V was cut by 4 bases and J by 3 bases, with 16 bases left in between. The CDR3 length is 16 residues. CDR3 region: CASSPVDGTYYNEQFF. CDR3 nucleotide sequence: TGCGCCAGCAGCCCTGTTGACGGGACTTACTACAATGAGCAGTTCTTC.

The chain has TRBV6-2 or TRBV6-3 and TRBJ2-7; possible D gene TRBD1, 6 bases. Germline-derived CDR1 and CDR2 are MNHEY and SVGEGT. This CDR3 has 13 residues. V lost 6 bases and J lost 6, with 15 bases in between. The CDR3 loop is CASSRDTAGEQYF. CDR3 in DNA: TGTGCCAGCAGCAGGGACACCGCCGGCGAGCAGTACTTC.

The table lists this clone with a count of one. The rearrangement joins TRBV2 to TRBJ1-1; no clear D gene. Germline-derived CDR1 and CDR2 are SNHLY and FYNNEI. V was pared by 5 bases and J by 3 bases, with 10 bases between. This CDR3 contains 13 residues. For the CDR3, the DNA is TGTGCCAGCAGTAAACTGAGGGACACTGAAGCTTTCTTT. Protein product: CASSKLRDTEAFF.

The V call is TRBV19, the J call TRBJ1-3, with D possibly TRBD1 on 6 matching bases. The CDR3 loop spans 15 amino acids. From germline, CDR1 is LNHDA and CDR2 SQIVND (reference sequence). V lost 3 bases, J lost 4 bases, and 13 bases lay in between. In nucleotides, the CDR3 is TGTGCCAGTAGTATTCGGACAGTCTCCGGAAACACCATATATTTT. Its translation is CASSIRTVSGNTIYF.